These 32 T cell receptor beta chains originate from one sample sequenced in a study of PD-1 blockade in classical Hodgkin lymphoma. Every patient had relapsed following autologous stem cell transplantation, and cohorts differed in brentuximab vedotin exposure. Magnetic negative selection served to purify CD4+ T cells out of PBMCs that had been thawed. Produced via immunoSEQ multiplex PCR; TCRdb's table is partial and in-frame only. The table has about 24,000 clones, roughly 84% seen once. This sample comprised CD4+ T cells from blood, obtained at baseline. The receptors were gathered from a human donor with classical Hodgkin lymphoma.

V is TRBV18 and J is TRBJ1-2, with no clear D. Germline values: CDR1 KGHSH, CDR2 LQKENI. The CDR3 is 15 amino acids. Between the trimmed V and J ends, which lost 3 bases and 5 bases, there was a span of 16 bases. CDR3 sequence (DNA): TGTGCCAGCTCACCTAGATTGGGCAGGCGATATGGCTACACCTTC. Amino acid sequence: CASSPRLGRRYGYTF.

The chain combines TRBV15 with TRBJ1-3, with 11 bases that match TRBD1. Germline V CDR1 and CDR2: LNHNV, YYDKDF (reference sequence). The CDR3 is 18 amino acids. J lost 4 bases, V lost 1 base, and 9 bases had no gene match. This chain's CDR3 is CATSRGRGQGAGGNTIYF. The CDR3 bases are TGTGCCACCAGCAGAGGCCGCGGACAGGGGGCTGGAGGAAACACCATATATTTT.

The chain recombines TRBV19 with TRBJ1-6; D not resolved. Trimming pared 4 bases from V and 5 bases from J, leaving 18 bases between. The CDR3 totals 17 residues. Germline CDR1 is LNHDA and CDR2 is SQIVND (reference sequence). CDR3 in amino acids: CASSTNTRATNNSPLHF. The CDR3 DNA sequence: TGTGCCAGTAGTACGAATACCCGGGCCACAAATAATTCACCCCTCCACTTT.

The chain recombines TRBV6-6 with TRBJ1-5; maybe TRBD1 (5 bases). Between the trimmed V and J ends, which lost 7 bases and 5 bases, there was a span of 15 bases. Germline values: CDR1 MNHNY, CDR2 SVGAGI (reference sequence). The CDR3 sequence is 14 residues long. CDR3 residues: CASNLQVGDQPQHF. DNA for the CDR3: TGTGCCAGCAACTTACAGGTCGGGGATCAGCCCCAGCATTTT.

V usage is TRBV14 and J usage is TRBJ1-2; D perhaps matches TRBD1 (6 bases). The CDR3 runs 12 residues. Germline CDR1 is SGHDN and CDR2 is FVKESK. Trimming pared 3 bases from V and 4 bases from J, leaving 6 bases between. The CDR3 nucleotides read TGTGCCAGCAGCCAGGACAGCTATGGCTACACCTTC. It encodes CASSQDSYGYTF.

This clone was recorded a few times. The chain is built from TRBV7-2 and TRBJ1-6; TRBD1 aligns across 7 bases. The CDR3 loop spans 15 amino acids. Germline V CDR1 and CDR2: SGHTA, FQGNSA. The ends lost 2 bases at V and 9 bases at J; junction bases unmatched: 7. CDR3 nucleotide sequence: TGTGCCAGCAGCTTAATCGTAGACAGGGCTTCACCCCTCCACTTT. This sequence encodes CASSLIVDRASPLHF.

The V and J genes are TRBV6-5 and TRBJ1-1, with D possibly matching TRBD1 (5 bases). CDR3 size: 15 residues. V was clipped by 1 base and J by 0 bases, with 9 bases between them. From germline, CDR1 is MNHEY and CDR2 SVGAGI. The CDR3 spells CASSYWEGMNTEAFF. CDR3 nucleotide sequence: TGTGCCAGCAGTTACTGGGAGGGGATGAACACTGAAGCTTTCTTT.

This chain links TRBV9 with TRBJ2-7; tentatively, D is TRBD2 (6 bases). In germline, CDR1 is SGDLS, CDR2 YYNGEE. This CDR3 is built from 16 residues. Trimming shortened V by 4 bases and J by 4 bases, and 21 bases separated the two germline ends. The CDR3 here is CASSLSWRRGEYEQYF. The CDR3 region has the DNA TGTGCCAGCAGCCTTAGTTGGAGGCGGGGCGAATACGAGCAGTACTTC. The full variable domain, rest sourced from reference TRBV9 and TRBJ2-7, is DSGVTQTPKHLITATGQRVTLRCSPRSGDLSVYWYQQSLDQGLQFLIQYYNGEERAKGNILERFSAQQFPDLHSELNLSSLELGDSALYFCASSLSWRRGEYEQYFGPGTRLTVT.

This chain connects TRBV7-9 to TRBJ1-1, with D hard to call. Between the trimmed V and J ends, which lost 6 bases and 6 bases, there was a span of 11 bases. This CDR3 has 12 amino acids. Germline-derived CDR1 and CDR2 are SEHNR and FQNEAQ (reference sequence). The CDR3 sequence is CASSIRLPEAFF. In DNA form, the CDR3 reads TGTGCCAGCAGTATTAGACTGCCTGAAGCTTTCTTT.

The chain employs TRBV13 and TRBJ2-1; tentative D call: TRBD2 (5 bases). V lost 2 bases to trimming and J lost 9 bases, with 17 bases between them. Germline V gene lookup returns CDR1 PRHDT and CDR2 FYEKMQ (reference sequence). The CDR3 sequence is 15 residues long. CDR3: CASSLWIPGSIEQFF. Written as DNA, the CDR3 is TGTGCCAGCAGCTTATGGATCCCGGGGTCGATTGAGCAGTTCTTC.

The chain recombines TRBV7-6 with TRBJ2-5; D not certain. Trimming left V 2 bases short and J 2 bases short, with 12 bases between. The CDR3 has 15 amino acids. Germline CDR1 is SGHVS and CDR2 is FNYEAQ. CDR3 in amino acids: CASSLISASQETQYF. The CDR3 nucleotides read TGTGCCAGCAGCTTAATCTCTGCTTCACAAGAGACCCAGTACTTC.

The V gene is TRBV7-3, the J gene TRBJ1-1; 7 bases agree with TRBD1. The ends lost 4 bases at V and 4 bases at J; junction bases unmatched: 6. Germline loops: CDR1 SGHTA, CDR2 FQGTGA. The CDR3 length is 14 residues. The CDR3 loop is CASSSGTDVTEAFF. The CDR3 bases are TGTGCCAGCAGCTCCGGGACAGACGTCACTGAAGCTTTCTTT.

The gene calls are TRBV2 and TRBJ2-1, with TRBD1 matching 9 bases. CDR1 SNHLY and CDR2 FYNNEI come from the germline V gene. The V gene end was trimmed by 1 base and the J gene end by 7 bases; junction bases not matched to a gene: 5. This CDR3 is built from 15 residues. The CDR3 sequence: CASSEEGQGGNEQFF. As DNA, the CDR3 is TGTGCCAGCAGTGAAGAGGGACAGGGTGGAAATGAGCAGTTCTTC.

This chain's CDR3 is CASSTGQPEAFF. CDR3 bases: TGTGCCAGCAGTACCGGACAGCCCGAAGCTTTCTTT. The chain joins TRBV6-6 to TRBJ1-1; maybe TRBD1 (6 bases). Germline V gene lookup returns CDR1 MNHNY and CDR2 SVGAGI (reference sequence). V was cut by 5 bases and J by 8 bases, with 12 bases left in between. This CDR3 region has 12 residues.

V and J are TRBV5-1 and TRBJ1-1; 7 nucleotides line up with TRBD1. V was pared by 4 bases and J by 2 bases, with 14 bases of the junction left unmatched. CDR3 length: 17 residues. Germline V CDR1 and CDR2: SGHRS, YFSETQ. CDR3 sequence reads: CASSPGTIGTANTEAFF. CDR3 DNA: TGCGCCAGCAGCCCGGGTACGATCGGGACAGCCAACACTGAAGCTTTCTTT.

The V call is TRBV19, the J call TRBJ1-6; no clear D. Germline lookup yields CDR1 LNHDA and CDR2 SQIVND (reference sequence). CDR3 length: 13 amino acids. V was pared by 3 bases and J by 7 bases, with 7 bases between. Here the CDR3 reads CASSMMGNSPLHF. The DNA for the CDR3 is TGTGCCAGTAGTATGATGGGGAATTCACCCCTCCACTTT.

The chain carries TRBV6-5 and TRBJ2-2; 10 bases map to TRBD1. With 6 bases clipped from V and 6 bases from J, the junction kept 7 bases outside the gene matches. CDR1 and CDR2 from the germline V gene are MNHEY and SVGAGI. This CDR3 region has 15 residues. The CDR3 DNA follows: TGTGCCAGCAGACCGGGACAGGGGTACTCCGGGGAGCTGTTTTTT. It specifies CASRPGQGYSGELFF.

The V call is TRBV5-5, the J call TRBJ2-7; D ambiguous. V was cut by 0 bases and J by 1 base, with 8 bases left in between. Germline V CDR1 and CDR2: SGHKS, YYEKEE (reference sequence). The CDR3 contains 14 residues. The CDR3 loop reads CASSLGSRSYEQYF. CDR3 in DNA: TGTGCCAGCAGCTTGGGGAGCCGTTCCTACGAGCAGTACTTC. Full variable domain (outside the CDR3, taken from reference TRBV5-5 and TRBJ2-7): DAGVTQSPTHLIKTRGQQVTLRCSPISGHKSVSWYQQVLGQGPQFIFQYYEKEERGRGNFPDRFSARQFPNYSSELNVNALLLGDSALYLCASSLGSRSYEQYFGPGTRLTVT.

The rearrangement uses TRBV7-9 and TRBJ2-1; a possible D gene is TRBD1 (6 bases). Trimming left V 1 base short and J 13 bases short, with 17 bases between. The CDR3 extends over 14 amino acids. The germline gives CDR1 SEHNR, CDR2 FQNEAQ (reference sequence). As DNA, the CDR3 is TGTGCCAGCAGCTTAGTGGCAGGGGCAAATTTTCAGTTCTTC. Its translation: CASSLVAGANFQFF.

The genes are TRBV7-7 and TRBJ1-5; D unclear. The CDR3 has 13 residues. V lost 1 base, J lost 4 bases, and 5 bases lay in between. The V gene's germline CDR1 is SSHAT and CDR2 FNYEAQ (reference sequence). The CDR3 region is CASSLDQNQPQHF. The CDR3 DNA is TGTGCCAGCAGCTTAGACCAGAATCAGCCCCAGCATTTT.

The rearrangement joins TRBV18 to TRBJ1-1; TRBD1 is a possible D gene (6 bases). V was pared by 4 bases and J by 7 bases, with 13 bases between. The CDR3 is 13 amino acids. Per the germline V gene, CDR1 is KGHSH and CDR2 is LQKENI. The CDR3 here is CASSLETGFEAFF. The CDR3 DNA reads TGTGCCAGCTCACTGGAGACAGGCTTTGAAGCTTTCTTT.

The CDR3 bases are TGTGCCAGCAGTTACTCGACGGTGGGCACAGATACGCAGTATTTT. It codes for CASSYSTVGTDTQYF. The gene calls are TRBV6-5 and TRBJ2-3; D gene ambiguous. Germline lookup yields CDR1 MNHEY and CDR2 SVGAGI. There are 15 residues in the CDR3. V was shortened by 0 bases and J by 1 base, with 8 bases between the two germline ends.

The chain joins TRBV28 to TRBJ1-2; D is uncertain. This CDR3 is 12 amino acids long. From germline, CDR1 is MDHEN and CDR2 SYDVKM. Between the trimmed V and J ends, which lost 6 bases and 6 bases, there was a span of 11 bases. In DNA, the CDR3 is TGTGCCAGCAGCCGCCAAGGCGATGGCTACACCTTC. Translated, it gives CASSRQGDGYTF.

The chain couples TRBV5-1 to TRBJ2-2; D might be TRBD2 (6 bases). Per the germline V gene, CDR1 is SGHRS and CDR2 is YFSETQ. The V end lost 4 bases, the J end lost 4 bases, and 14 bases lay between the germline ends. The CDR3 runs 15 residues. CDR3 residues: CASSQGDLSTGELFF. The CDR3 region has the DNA TGCGCCAGCAGCCAAGGGGACTTGTCCACCGGGGAGCTGTTTTTT.

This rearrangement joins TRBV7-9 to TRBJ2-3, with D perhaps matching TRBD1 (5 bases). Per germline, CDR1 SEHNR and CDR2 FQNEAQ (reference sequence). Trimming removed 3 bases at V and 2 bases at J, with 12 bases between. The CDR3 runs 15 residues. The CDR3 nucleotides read TGTGCCAGCAGCTTTACAAGGGGAAACACAGATACGCAGTATTTT. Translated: CASSFTRGNTDTQYF.

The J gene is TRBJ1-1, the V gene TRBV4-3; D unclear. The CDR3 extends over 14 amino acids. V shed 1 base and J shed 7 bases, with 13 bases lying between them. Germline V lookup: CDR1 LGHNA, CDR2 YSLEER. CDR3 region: CASSQGGNRLEAFF. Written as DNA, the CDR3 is TGCGCCAGCAGCCAAGGAGGAAATAGGCTTGAAGCTTTCTTT.

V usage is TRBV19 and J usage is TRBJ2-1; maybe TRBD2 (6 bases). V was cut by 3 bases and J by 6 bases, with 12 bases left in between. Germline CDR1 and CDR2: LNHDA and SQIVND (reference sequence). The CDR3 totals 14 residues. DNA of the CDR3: TGTGCCAGTAGTATCGGGGGATTGGGCAATGAGCAGTTCTTC. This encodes CASSIGGLGNEQFF.

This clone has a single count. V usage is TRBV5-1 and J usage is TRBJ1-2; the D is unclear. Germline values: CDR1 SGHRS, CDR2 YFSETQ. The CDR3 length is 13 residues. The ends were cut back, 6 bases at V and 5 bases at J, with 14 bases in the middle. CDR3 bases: TGCGCCAGCAACCCGGAAGGGCGTTATGGCTACACCTTC. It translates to CASNPEGRYGYTF.

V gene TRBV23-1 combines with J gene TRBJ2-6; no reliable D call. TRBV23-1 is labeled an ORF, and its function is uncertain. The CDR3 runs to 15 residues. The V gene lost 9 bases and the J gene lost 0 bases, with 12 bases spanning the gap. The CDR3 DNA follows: TGCGCCAGACAAAAGGCCTGCTCTGGGGCCAACGTCCTGACTTTC. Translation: CARQKACSGANVLTF.

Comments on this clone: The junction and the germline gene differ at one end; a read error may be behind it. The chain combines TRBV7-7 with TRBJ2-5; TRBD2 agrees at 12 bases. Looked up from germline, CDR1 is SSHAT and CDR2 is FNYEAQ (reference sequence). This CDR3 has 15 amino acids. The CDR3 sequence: CASSSLAGGQETQYF. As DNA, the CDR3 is TGTGCTAGCAGCTCCCTAGCGGGGGGGCAAGAGACCCAGTACTTC.

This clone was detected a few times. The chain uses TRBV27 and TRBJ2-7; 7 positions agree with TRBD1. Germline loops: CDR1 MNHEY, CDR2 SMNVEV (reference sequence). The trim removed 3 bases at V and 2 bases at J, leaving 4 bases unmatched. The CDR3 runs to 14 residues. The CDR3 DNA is TGTGCCAGCAGTTTGGACAGGAATACCTACGAGCAGTACTTC. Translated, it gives CASSLDRNTYEQYF.

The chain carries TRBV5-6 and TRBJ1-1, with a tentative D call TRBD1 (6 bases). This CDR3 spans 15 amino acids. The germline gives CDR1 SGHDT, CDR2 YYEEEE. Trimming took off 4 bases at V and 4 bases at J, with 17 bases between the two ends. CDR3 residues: CASSTRTVVGTEAFF. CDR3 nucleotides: TGTGCCAGCAGCACCCGGACAGTCGTGGGCACTGAAGCTTTCTTT.